This T cell receptor (beta chain) was recovered during a study of blood T cell repertoires in COVID-19. About the research overall: The United States, Italy and Spain supplied acute and convalescent COVID-19 samples. T cells, B-cell-depleted T cells, or PBMCs provided the cDNA or gDNA that served as material.

The CDR3 totals 13 residues. The V gene lost 7 bases and the J gene lost 10 bases, with 14 bases spanning the gap. Germline V gene sequence: CDR1 LNHDA, CDR2 SQIVND (reference sequence). The protocol was immunoSEQ multiplex PCR, while the TCRdb copy is restricted to in-frame clones and leaves out a portion. The data hold fewer than 250,000 clones, with roughly 90% observed a single time. This rearrangement joins TRBV19 to TRBJ1-6; D is uncertain. The sample comprised PBMCs or T cells enriched from blood (not recorded which). The clonotype comes from a woman between 25 and 40 years old with acute COVID-19. The CDR3 is CASNAEPGSPLHF. The DNA for the CDR3 is TGTGCCAGTAATGCAGAGCCGGGATCACCCCTCCACTTT.